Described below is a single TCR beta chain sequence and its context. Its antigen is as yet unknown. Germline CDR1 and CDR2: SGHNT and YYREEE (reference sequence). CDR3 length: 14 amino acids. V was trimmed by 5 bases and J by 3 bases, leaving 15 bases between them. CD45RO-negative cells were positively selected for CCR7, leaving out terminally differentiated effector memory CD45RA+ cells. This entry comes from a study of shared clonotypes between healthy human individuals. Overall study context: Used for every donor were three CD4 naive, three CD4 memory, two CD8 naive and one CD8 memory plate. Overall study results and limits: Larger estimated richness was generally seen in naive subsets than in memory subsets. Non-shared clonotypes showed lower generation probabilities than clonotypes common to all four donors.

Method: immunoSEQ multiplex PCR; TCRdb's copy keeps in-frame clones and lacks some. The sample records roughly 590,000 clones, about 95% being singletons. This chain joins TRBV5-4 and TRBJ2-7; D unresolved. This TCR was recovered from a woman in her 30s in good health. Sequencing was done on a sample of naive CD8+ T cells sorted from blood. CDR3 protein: CASSFRGRVYEQYF. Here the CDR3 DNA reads TGTGCCAGCAGTTTTCGTGGGCGCGTCTACGAGCAGTACTTC.